These 25 T cell receptor beta chains originate from one sample sequenced in a study of cytomegalovirus exposure and HLA in healthy donors. It was with 60 Vbeta and 13 Jbeta primers that the PCR ran. Profiled with immunoSEQ multiplex PCR; TCRdb holds only in-frame clones, not every one. The data show roughly 150,000 clones, 82% seen once. The specimen sequenced was PBMCs. These receptors were obtained from a girl between 10 and 17 years old in good health and CMV-seropositive.

This clone was counted between two and nine times. The chain links TRBV5-1 to TRBJ1-1, with 7 bases matching TRBD1. This CDR3 is built from 12 residues. Germline V gene data show CDR1 as SGHRS and CDR2 as YFSETQ. J was trimmed by 10 bases and V by 0 bases; bases with no gene match: 3. This chain's CDR3 is CASSLGQGRAFF. The CDR3 bases are TGCGCCAGCAGCTTGGGACAGGGACGAGCTTTCTTT.

The rearrangement uses TRBV6-5 and TRBJ2-5; D is possibly TRBD1 (5 bases). V was shortened by 7 bases and J by 1 base, with 10 bases between the two germline ends. The CDR3 has 13 amino acids. Germline-derived CDR1 and CDR2 are MNHEY and SVGAGI. The DNA for the CDR3 is TGTGCCAGCAATGGGGCTAGCCAAGAGACCCAGTACTTC. Protein: CASNGASQETQYF.

This chain uses TRBV5-1 with TRBJ1-1, with D possibly TRBD1 on 6 matching bases. This CDR3 has 15 residues. Germline-derived CDR1 and CDR2 are SGHRS and YFSETQ. The ends were cut back, 4 bases at V and 1 base at J, with 14 bases in the middle. The CDR3 coding sequence is TGCGCCAGCAGCGCACGAGGGGGGGGGAACACTGAAGCTTTCTTT. This gives the protein CASSARGGGNTEAFF.

DNA of the CDR3: TGTGCCAGCAGATCGGGACAGAGCTACGAGCAGTACTTC. Its protein product is CASRSGQSYEQYF. This chain uses TRBV2 with TRBJ2-7; 7 nucleotides agree with TRBD1. The V gene's germline CDR1 is SNHLY and CDR2 FYNNEI. CDR3 size: 13 residues. The V and J ends lost 6 bases and 3 bases, in that order; junction bases with no gene match: 5.

The genes are TRBV7-9 and TRBJ2-7, with 10 bases aligning to TRBD2. The CDR3 consists of 17 residues. Per germline, CDR1 SEHNR and CDR2 FQNEAQ (reference sequence). V lost 2 bases and J lost 0; bases outside the gene matches: 7. The CDR3 bases are TGTGCCAGCAGCTTATCGGGGATAGCGGGAGGCTCCTACGAGCAGTACTTC. Translating it yields CASSLSGIAGGSYEQYF.

This clone has a single count. V and J are TRBV30 and TRBJ1-2; D remains ambiguous. V gave up 4 bases and J gave up 4 bases, with 10 bases separating them. This CDR3 has 12 amino acids. CDR1 is GTSNPN and CDR2 is SVGIG in the germline V gene (reference sequence). The CDR3 protein is CAWNIMPYGYTF. CDR3 nucleotides: TGTGCCTGGAACATTATGCCCTATGGCTACACCTTC.

The genes are TRBV5-4 and TRBJ2-5; 8 nucleotides line up with TRBD2. This CDR3 contains 14 residues. Germline trimming cut 2 bases from V and 5 bases from J; bases unmatched to any gene: 5. The germline gives CDR1 SGHNT, CDR2 YYREEE (reference sequence). CDR3 in DNA: TGTGCCAGCAGCTTTTTGACTAGCGCTGAGACCCAGTACTTC. Its translation: CASSFLTSAETQYF.

This rearrangement joins TRBV6-5 to TRBJ1-3; TRBD1 might be the D (5 bases). CDR3 length equals 16 residues. From germline, CDR1 is MNHEY and CDR2 SVGAGI. V was pared by 0 bases and J by 1 base, with 10 bases between. The CDR3 here is CASSYSYRSSGNTIYF. Written as DNA, the CDR3 is TGTGCCAGCAGTTACTCGTACAGGTCGTCTGGAAACACCATATATTTT.

This chain joins TRBV6-5 and TRBJ2-7; D possibly corresponds to TRBD1 (9 bases). The germline CDR1 and CDR2 sequences are MNHEY and SVGAGI. Trimming removed 2 bases from V and 0 bases from J, with 14 bases in between. The CDR3 is 16 residues long. The CDR3 spells CASSYGTGTSSYEQYF. The CDR3, as DNA: TGTGCCAGCAGTTACGGGACAGGGACTAGCTCCTACGAGCAGTACTTC.

The chain couples TRBV11-2 to TRBJ2-6, with D perhaps TRBD1 (5 bases). Germline loops: CDR1 SGHAT, CDR2 FQNNGV. Trimming removed 6 bases at V and 0 bases at J, with 12 bases between. The CDR3 consists of 16 residues. Here the CDR3 reads CASRVGAASGANVLTF. In DNA form, the CDR3 reads TGTGCCAGCAGAGTTGGGGCCGCCTCTGGGGCCAACGTCCTGACTTTC.

The J gene is TRBJ2-1, the V gene TRBV5-1; D might be TRBD2 (5 bases). There are 15 residues in the CDR3. Trimming stripped 2 bases from V and 4 bases from J, with 13 bases between. The germline CDR1 and CDR2 sequences are SGHRS and YFSETQ. CDR3 in DNA: TGCGCCAGCAGCTTTGAGCGGAGAGGGTACAATGAGCAGTTCTTC. It specifies CASSFERRGYNEQFF.

J is TRBJ2-7 and V is TRBV27; D is ambiguous. The CDR3 sequence is 15 residues long. Germline loops: CDR1 MNHEY, CDR2 SMNVEV (reference sequence). V was pared by 1 base and J by 10 bases, with 20 bases between. In DNA form, the CDR3 reads TGTGCCAGCAGTTTATTGGAGACGAACGAGGTGATTCAGTACTTC. Encoded protein: CASSLLETNEVIQYF.

The chain has TRBV5-6 and TRBJ1-1; tentative D call: TRBD1 (5 bases). The CDR3 consists of 15 residues. The germline V gene has CDR1 SGHDT and CDR2 YYEEEE. V was pared by 1 base and J by 1 base, with 11 bases between. CDR3 amino acids: CASSLRDSANTEAFF. The DNA of the CDR3 is TGTGCCAGCAGCTTGAGGGACTCCGCGAACACTGAAGCTTTCTTT.

This chain connects TRBV10-1 to TRBJ1-2; 8 bases align to TRBD1. The CDR3 has 14 residues. Trimming at V came to 9 bases and at J to 3 bases, leaving 9 bases not matched to a gene. Germline V gene sequence: CDR1 WNHNN, CDR2 SYGVQD (reference sequence). For the CDR3, the DNA is TGCGCCAGGGGCCCGGCGGACAGGGACTATGGCTACACCTTC. Its translation: CARGPADRDYGYTF.

This chain connects TRBV28 to TRBJ1-5; D is ambiguous. The CDR3 has 12 residues. V gave up 5 bases and J gave up 7 bases, with 9 bases separating them. The V gene's germline CDR1 is MDHEN and CDR2 SYDVKM. CDR3: CASSGRGQPQHF. For the CDR3, the DNA is TGTGCCAGCAGTGGGCGTGGGCAGCCCCAGCATTTT.

The chain links TRBV4-3 to TRBJ2-2, with TRBD2 matching over 10 bases. The CDR3 length is 18 residues. The junction had 10 bases not matched to a gene; V was cut back by 4 bases and J by 2 bases. CDR1 and CDR2 from the germline V gene are LGHNA and YSLEER. This chain's CDR3 is CASSPSIAGGINTGELFF. DNA of the CDR3: TGCGCCAGCAGCCCGTCAATAGCGGGGGGAATTAACACCGGGGAGCTGTTTTTT.

The rearrangement uses TRBV7-2 and TRBJ1-4; 11 bases agree with TRBD1. Germline CDR1 SGHTA, CDR2 FQGNSA. V lost 0 bases to trimming and J lost 8 bases; unmatched junction nucleotides: 2. The CDR3 is made up of 15 amino acids. The CDR3 protein is CASSLADRGREKLFF. CDR3 coding DNA: TGTGCCAGCAGCTTAGCGGACAGGGGGCGAGAAAAACTGTTTTTT. The variable domain in full, with the rest retrieved from reference TRBV7-2 and TRBJ1-4, is GAGVSQSPSNKVTEKGKDVELRCDPISGHTALYWYRQSLGQGLEFLIYFQGNSAPDKSGLPSDRFSAERTGGSVSTLTIQRTQQEDSAVYLCASSLADRGREKLFFGSGTQLSVL.

The chain links TRBV29-1 to TRBJ1-1, with a possible D match to TRBD1 (6 bases). Germline V lookup: CDR1 SQVTM, CDR2 ANQGSEA. Trimming removed 8 bases from V and 11 bases from J, with 21 bases in between. The CDR3 is 12 residues long. The CDR3 spells CSILGRGPGAFF. The CDR3 nucleotides are TGCAGCATTCTGGGCAGGGGCCCCGGCGCTTTCTTT. The variable domain in full, completed from reference TRBV29-1 and TRBJ1-1, reads SAVISQKPSRDICQRGTSLTIQCQVDSQVTMMFWYRQQPGQSLTLIATANQGSEATYESGFVIDKFPISRPNLTFSTLTVSNMSPEDSSIYLCSILGRGPGAFFGQGTRLTVV.

The chain joins TRBV6-5 to TRBJ2-5; D is possibly TRBD2 (5 bases). V lost 7 bases, J lost 2 bases, and 17 bases lay in between. The CDR3 has 15 amino acids. Germline-derived CDR1 and CDR2 are MNHEY and SVGAGI. The CDR3, as DNA: TGTGCCAGCACAGTTACACACGGAGGACAAGAGACCCAGTACTTC. Its protein product is CASTVTHGGQETQYF.

The chain combines TRBV28 with TRBJ2-4; D remains ambiguous. Germline CDR1 reads MDHEN; CDR2 reads SYDVKM. This CDR3 contains 14 residues. The germline V and J ends were trimmed by 5 bases and 6 bases, with 14 bases remaining between them. The CDR3 loop reads CASSAIGPSNIQYF. Here the CDR3 DNA reads TGTGCCAGCAGTGCAATTGGGCCTTCAAACATTCAGTACTTC. The complete variable domain, with remaining parts taken from reference TRBV28 and TRBJ2-4, reads DVKVTQSSRYLVKRTGEKVFLECVQDMDHENMFWYRQDPGLGLRLIYFSYDVKMKEKGDIPEGYSVSREKKERFSLILESASTNQTSMYLCASSAIGPSNIQYFGAGTRLSVL.

The CDR3 is CASSLAAPNHRTDTQYF. Here the CDR3 DNA reads TGTGCCAGCAGCTTAGCGGCCCCAAACCATCGCACAGATACGCAGTATTTT. J is TRBJ2-3 and V is TRBV7-8; no clear D. Trimming removed 0 bases at V and 1 base at J, with 14 bases between. Germline CDR1 reads SGHVS; CDR2 reads FQNEAQ. CDR3 size: 17 residues. The full variable domain, its missing parts supplied by reference TRBV7-8 and TRBJ2-3, is GAGVSQSPRYKVAKRGQDVALRCDPISGHVSLFWYQQALGQGPEFLTYFQNEAQLDKSGLPSDRFFAERPEGSVSTLKIQRTQQEDSAVYLCASSLAAPNHRTDTQYFGPGTRLTVL.

The chain combines TRBV19 with TRBJ1-2; D call uncertain. CDR3 length: 14 amino acids. The V end lost 6 bases, the J end lost 7 bases, and 18 bases lay between the germline ends. CDR1 and CDR2 from the germline V gene are LNHDA and SQIVND (reference sequence). CDR3 residues: CASRPDTWGGGYTF. In nucleotides, the CDR3 is TGTGCCAGTAGGCCCGATACCTGGGGAGGTGGCTACACCTTC.

J is TRBJ2-3 and V is TRBV6-1, with 11 bases fitting TRBD1. Germline CDR1 reads MNHNS; CDR2 reads SASEGT. V shed 6 bases, J shed 5 bases, and the junction held 4 bases outside the gene matches. The CDR3 runs to 14 residues. Written as DNA, the CDR3 is TGTGCCAGCAGCCCGGGACAGGGGGTAGATACGCAGTATTTT. Its translation: CASSPGQGVDTQYF.

V usage is TRBV2 and J usage is TRBJ2-1, with TRBD2 matching 12 bases. The germline V gene encodes CDR1 SNHLY and CDR2 FYNNEI. CDR3 size: 14 residues. With 6 bases clipped from V and 10 bases from J, the junction kept 7 bases outside the gene matches. The CDR3 loop reads CASRVIGLAGEQFF. Written as DNA, the CDR3 is TGTGCCAGCAGGGTCATCGGACTAGCGGGGGAGCAGTTCTTC.

DNA of the CDR3: TGTGCCAGCAGCTTAATGTTACCGGGAGACAATGAGCAGTTCTTC. As protein: CASSLMLPGDNEQFF. V gene TRBV7-9 combines with J gene TRBJ2-1, with D perhaps matching TRBD2 (6 bases). V shed 2 bases and J shed 5 bases, with 13 bases lying between them. The germline V gene encodes CDR1 SEHNR and CDR2 FQNEAQ (reference sequence). The CDR3 runs to 15 residues.